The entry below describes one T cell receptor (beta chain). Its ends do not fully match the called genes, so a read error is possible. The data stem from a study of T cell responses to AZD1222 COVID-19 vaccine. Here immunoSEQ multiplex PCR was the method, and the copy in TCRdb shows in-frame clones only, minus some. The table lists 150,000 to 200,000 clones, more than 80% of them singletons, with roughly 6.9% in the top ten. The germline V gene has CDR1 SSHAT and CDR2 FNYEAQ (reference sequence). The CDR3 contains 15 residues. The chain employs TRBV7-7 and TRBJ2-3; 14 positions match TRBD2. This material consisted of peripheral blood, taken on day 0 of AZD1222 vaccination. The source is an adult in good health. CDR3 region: CASSSGLAGADTQYF. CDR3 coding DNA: TGTGCTAGCAGCTCGGGACTAGCGGGGGCAGATACGCAGTATTTT.